The 14 T cell receptor beta chains given below trace back to one sample, sequenced in a study of identical twins. MiXCR, run by TCRdb on the 5' RACE reads, gives a single entry per CDR3 protein. The sample lists about 700,000 distinct CDR3 sequences; around 6% were seen once. What was sequenced was naive T cells sorted from blood. The receptor source for this set is a man aged 18 to 30 in good health.

J is TRBJ2-3 and V is TRBV20-1; perhaps TRBD2 as D (6 bases). This CDR3 spans 15 amino acids. Germline CDR1 DFQATT, CDR2 SNEGSKA (reference sequence). V gave up 6 bases and J gave up 0 bases, with 16 bases separating them. The CDR3 DNA is TGCAGTGCCCCCCCCCCTAGCGCCAGCACAGATACGCAGTATTTT. This encodes CSAPPPSASTDTQYF.

This clonotype was seen many times. This rearrangement joins TRBV20-1 to TRBJ2-3; 9 nucleotides match TRBD2. There are 18 residues in the CDR3. Germline-derived CDR1 and CDR2 are DFQATT and SNEGSKA (reference sequence). Trimming removed 3 bases from V and 6 bases from J; junction bases left unmatched: 19. The CDR3 nucleotides are TGCAGTGCTAGGAGAAACGACCTAGCGGGGAGGAGCAGGGATACGCAGTATTTT. The encoded protein is CSARRNDLAGRSRDTQYF.

This clonotype has a handful of counts. The junction shows a germline mismatch at one end, possibly a read error. This rearrangement joins TRBV5-1 to TRBJ1-3; D is unclear. This CDR3 has 17 amino acids. Germline V gene sequence: CDR1 SGHRS, CDR2 YFSETQ. CDR3 nucleotide sequence: TGCGCCAGCAGCCCCACCGGTTTGGGGAGATCTAGAAACACCATGTATTTT. This gives the protein CASSPTGLGRSRNTMYF.

This clonotype was found many times. This chain uses TRBV20-1 with TRBJ2-7; 9 bases line up with TRBD2. V was clipped by 4 bases and J by 2 bases; unmatched bases: 9. The V gene's germline CDR1 is DFQATT and CDR2 SNEGSKA (reference sequence). This CDR3 contains 15 residues. This chain's CDR3 is CSAMSSAGGTYEQYF. CDR3 in DNA: TGCAGTGCTATGTCTTCAGCGGGAGGTACCTACGAGCAGTACTTC.

The chain has TRBV2 and TRBJ1-5; D uncertain. The V end lost 5 bases, the J end lost 6 bases, and 8 bases lay between the germline ends. The CDR3 covers 12 residues. Germline V lookup: CDR1 SNHLY, CDR2 FYNNEI. The CDR3 spells CASSTHLQPQHF. The CDR3 bases are TGTGCCAGCAGTACACATCTTCAGCCCCAGCATTTT.

This chain uses TRBV7-3 with TRBJ2-7, with D maybe TRBD2 (6 bases). Germline CDR1 reads SGHTA; CDR2 reads FQGTGA. The germline V and J ends were trimmed by 5 bases and 6 bases, with 8 bases remaining between them. This CDR3 comprises 11 residues. The CDR3 DNA reads TGTGCCAGCAGCACGGGAGCCGAGCAGTACTTC. This gives the protein CASSTGAEQYF.

This clonotype has a handful of counts. V usage is TRBV20-1 and J usage is TRBJ2-1, with unresolved D. There are 13 residues in the CDR3. Germline-derived CDR1 and CDR2 are DFQATT and SNEGSKA (reference sequence). The germline V and J ends were trimmed by 3 bases and 4 bases, with 10 bases remaining between them. The CDR3 DNA follows: TGCAGTGCTAGTTCGAGCACTTACAATGAGCAGTTCTTC. Encoded protein: CSASSSTYNEQFF.

A few counts support this clonotype. This chain connects TRBV18 to TRBJ2-3; D gene ambiguous. The CDR3 consists of 15 residues. Germline V gives CDR1 KGHSH, CDR2 LQKENI. Trimming stripped 0 bases from V and 6 bases from J, with 13 bases between. Here the CDR3 DNA reads TGTGCCAGCTCACCACCGGGAAGTCAGGTGGATACGCAGTATTTT. Residues: CASSPPGSQVDTQYF.

The gene calls are TRBV5-1 and TRBJ2-5; TRBD1 matches at 10 bases. The V gene's germline CDR1 is SGHRS and CDR2 YFSETQ. With V trimmed by 0 bases and J by 2 bases, 7 bases remained unmatched. This CDR3 is 17 amino acids long. CDR3: CASSLVWTGGRQETQYF. Written as DNA, the CDR3 is TGCGCCAGCAGCTTGGTTTGGACAGGGGGGCGTCAAGAGACCCAGTACTTC.

This clonotype showed up many times. The V gene is TRBV5-6, the J gene TRBJ2-4, with a weak D call TRBD1 (6 bases). V lost 3 bases to trimming and J lost 0 bases, with 13 bases between them. The CDR3 length is 16 residues. Germline-derived CDR1 and CDR2 are SGHDT and YYEEEE. The CDR3 bases are TGTGCCAGCAGCTCAGGGACACTTCTAGCCAAAAACATTCAGTACTTC. Amino acids: CASSSGTLLAKNIQYF.

This clonotype occurred many times. The chain is built from TRBV6-4 and TRBJ2-1, with D unresolved. CDR1 is MRHNA and CDR2 is SNTAGT in the germline V gene. V lost 0 bases and J 4 bases, leaving 4 bases between the germline ends. The length of the CDR3 is 13 residues. The CDR3 region has the DNA TGTGCCAGCAGTGACTCACCTTACAATGAGCAGTTCTTC. Amino acids: CASSDSPYNEQFF.

This clonotype was seen a few times. This chain connects TRBV20-1 to TRBJ2-4, with D unclear. CDR3 length: 14 amino acids. Looked up from germline, CDR1 is DFQATT and CDR2 is SNEGSKA (reference sequence). V dropped 6 bases and J dropped 0 bases, with 12 bases sitting between them. CDR3 nucleotides: TGCAGTGCCCTAGACTTTTTAGCCAAAAACATTCAGTACTTC. It yields the protein CSALDFLAKNIQYF.

This clonotype has ten or more counts. The chain couples TRBV12-3 or TRBV12-4 to TRBJ2-2; D call uncertain. The germline V and J ends were trimmed by 5 bases and 4 bases, with 5 bases remaining between them. The CDR3 loop spans 12 amino acids. The DNA for the CDR3 is TGTGCCAGCAGTCGGACCACCGGGGAGCTGTTTTTT. Translating gives CASSRTTGELFF.

The chain is built from TRBV3-1 and TRBJ2-3; 7 nucleotides match TRBD2. There are 14 residues in the CDR3. The ends lost 3 bases at V and 6 bases at J; junction bases unmatched: 6. Germline CDR1 and CDR2: LGHDT and YNNKEL (reference sequence). The CDR3 DNA is TGTGCCAGCAGCCAGGGACCGGGAGGCGATACGCAGTATTTT. Its translation is CASSQGPGGDTQYF.